The T cell receptor (beta chain) described here comes from a study of blood T cells in healthy people across ages. Findings and caveats of the study: The recorded TCR beta diversity per million T cells decreased in a roughly linear manner with age. Unsorted PBMC material precluded a definitive naive versus antigen-experienced comparison.

The sample holds one count of this clonotype. Its antigen is not known. Then a second PCR, running roughly 7 to 11 cycles, was carried out with a sample-barcoded 5' primer and a J-beta primer mix. Each sample yielded at least 3 million CDR3-containing paired-end reads. TCRdb re-analysed the 5' RACE reads in MiXCR, keeping a single row per CDR3 protein. The sample includes just under 900,000 distinct CDR3 sequences, around 26% seen only once; the top ten take 15% to 20%. Each of the donors had approximately 10 milliliters of peripheral blood drawn into EDTA-treated Vacutainer tubes. Looked up from germline, CDR1 is MNHEY and CDR2 is SVGEGT. The CDR3 runs to 15 residues. The V end was cut by 6 bases, the J end by 10 bases, with 24 bases between.

The sequence was collected from a woman older than 75 in good health. The specimen was blood. The chain combines TRBV6-2 or TRBV6-3 with TRBJ1-1; D remains unclear. Here the CDR3 reads CASRENGARSMVAFF. CDR3 nucleotides: TGTGCCAGCAGGGAAAACGGCGCAAGGAGCATGGTAGCTTTCTTT.